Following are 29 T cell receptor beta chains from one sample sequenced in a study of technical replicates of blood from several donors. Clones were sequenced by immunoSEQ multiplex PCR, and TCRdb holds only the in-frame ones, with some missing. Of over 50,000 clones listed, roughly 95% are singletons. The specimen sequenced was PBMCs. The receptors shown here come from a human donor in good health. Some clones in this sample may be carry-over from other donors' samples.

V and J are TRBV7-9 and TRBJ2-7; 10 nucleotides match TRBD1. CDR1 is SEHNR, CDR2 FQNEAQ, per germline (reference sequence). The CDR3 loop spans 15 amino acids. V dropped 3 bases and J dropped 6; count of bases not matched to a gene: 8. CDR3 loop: CASSFRDRGSGEQYF. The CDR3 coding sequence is TGTGCCAGCAGCTTCCGGGACAGGGGAAGTGGCGAGCAGTACTTC.

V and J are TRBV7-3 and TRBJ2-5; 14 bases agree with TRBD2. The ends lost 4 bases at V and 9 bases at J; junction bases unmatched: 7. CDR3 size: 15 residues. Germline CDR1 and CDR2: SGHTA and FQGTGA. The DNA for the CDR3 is TGTGCCAGCAGCTCGGGACTAGCGGGGGCGGAGGCCCAGTACTTC. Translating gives CASSSGLAGAEAQYF.

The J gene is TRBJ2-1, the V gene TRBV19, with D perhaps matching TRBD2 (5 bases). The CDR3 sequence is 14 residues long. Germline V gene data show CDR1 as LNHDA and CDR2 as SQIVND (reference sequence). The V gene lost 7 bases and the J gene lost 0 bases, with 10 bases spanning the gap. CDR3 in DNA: TGTGCCAGTATGAGCGGCGGCTCCTACAATGAGCAGTTCTTC. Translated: CASMSGGSYNEQFF.

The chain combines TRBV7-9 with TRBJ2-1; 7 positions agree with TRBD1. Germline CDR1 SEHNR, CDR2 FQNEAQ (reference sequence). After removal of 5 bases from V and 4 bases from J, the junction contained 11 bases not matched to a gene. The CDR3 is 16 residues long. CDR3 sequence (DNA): TGTGCCAGCAGCCCAGCTCGGACAGGTTCTTACAATGAGCAGTTCTTC. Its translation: CASSPARTGSYNEQFF.

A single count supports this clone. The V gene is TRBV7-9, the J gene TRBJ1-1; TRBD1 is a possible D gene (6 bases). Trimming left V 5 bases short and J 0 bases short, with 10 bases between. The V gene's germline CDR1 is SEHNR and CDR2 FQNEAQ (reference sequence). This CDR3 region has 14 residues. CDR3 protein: CASSTGQMNTEAFF. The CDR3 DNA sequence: TGTGCCAGCAGCACCGGACAGATGAACACTGAAGCTTTCTTT. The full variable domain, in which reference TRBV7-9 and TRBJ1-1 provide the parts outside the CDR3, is DTGVSQNPRHKITKRGQNVTFRCDPISEHNRLYWYRQTLGQGPEFLTYFQNEAQLEKSRLLSDRFSAERPKGSFSTLEIQRTEQGDSAMYLCASSTGQMNTEAFFGQGTRLTVV.

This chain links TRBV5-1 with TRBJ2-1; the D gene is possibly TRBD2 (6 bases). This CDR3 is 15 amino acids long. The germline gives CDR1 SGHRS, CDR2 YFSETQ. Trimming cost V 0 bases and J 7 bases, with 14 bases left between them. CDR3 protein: CASSLAAGTRNEQFF. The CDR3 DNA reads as TGCGCCAGCAGCTTGGCCGCGGGGACCCGGAATGAGCAGTTCTTC. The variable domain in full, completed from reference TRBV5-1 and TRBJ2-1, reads KAGVTQTPRYLIKTRGQQVTLSCSPISGHRSVSWYQQTPGQGLQFLFEYFSETQRNKGNFPGRFSGRQFSNSRSEMNVSTLELGDSALYLCASSLAAGTRNEQFFGPGTRLTVL.

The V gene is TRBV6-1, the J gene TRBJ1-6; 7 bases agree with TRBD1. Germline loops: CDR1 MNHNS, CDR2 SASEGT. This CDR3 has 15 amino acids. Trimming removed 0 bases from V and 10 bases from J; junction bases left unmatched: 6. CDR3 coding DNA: TGTGCCAGCAGTGAAGCCGACAGGGAATCGTCACCCCTCCACTTT. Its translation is CASSEADRESSPLHF.

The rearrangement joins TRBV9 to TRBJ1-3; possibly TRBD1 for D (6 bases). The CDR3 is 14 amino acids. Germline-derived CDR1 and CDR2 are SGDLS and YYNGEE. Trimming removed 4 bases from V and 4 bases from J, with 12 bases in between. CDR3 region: CASSTRQEGNTIYF. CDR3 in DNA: TGTGCCAGCAGCACCCGACAGGAAGGAAACACCATATATTTT. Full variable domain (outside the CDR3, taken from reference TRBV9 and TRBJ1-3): DSGVTQTPKHLITATGQRVTLRCSPRSGDLSVYWYQQSLDQGLQFLIQYYNGEERAKGNILERFSAQQFPDLHSELNLSSLELGDSALYFCASSTRQEGNTIYFGEGSWLTVV.

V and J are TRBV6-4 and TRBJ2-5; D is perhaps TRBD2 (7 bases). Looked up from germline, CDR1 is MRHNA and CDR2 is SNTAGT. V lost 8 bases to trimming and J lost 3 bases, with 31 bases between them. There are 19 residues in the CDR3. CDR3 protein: CASRPRGGKQTRQKETQYF. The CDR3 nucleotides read TGTGCCAGCCGACCGAGGGGGGGAAAGCAGACAAGGCAAAAAGAGACCCAGTACTTC.

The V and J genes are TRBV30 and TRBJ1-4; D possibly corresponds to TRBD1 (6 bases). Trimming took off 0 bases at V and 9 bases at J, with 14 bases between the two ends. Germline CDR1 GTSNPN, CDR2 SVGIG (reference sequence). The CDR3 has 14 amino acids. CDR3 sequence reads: CAWSVRDTNKKLFF. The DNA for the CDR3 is TGTGCCTGGAGTGTACGGGACACCAATAAAAAACTGTTTTTT.

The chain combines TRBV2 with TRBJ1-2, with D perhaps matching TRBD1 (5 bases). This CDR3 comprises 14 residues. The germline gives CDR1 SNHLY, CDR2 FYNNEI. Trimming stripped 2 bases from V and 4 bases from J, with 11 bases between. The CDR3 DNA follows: TGTGCCAGCAGTGAATCCAGGGCCCCCTATGGCTACACCTTC. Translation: CASSESRAPYGYTF. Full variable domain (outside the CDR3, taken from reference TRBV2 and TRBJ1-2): EPEVTQTPSHQVTQMGQEVILRCVPISNHLYFYWYRQILGQKVEFLVSFYNNEISEKSEIFDDQFSVERPDGSNFTLKIRSTKLEDSAMYFCASSESRAPYGYTFGSGTRLTVV.

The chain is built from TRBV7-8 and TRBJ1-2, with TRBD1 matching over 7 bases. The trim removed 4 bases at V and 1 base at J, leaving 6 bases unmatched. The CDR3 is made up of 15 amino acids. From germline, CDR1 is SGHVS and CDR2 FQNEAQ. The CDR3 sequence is CASSYRDRNNYGYTF. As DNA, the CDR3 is TGTGCCAGCAGCTACCGGGACAGAAATAACTATGGCTACACCTTC.

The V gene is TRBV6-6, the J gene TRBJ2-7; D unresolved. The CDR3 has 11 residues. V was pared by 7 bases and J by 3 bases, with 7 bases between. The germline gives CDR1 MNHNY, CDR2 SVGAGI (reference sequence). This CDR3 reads CASTQHYEQYF. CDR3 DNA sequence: TGTGCCAGCACCCAACACTACGAGCAGTACTTC.

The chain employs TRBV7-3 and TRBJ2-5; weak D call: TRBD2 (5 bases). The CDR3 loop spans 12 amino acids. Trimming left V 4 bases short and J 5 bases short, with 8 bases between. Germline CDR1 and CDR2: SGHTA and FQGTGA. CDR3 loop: CASSYPGETQYF. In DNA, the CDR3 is TGTGCCAGCAGCTACCCGGGGGAGACCCAGTACTTC.

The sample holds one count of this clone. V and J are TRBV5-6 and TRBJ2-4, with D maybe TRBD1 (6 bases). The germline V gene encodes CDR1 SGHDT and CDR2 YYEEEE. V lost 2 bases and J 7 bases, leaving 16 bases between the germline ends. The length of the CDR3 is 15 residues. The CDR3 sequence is CASSFRTTGSNIQYF. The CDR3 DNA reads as TGTGCCAGCAGCTTCCGGACCACAGGGTCCAACATTCAGTACTTC. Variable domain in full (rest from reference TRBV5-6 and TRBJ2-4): DAGVTQSPTHLIKTRGQQVTLRCSPKSGHDTVSWYQQALGQGPQFIFQYYEEEERQRGNFPDRFSGHQFPNYSSELNVNALLLGDSALYLCASSFRTTGSNIQYFGAGTRLSVL.

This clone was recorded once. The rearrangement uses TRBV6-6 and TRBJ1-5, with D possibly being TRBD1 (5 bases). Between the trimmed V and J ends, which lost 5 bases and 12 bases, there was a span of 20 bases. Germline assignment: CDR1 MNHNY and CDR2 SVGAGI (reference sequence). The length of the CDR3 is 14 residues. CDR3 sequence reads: CASSQRQNNQGQHF. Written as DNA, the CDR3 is TGTGCCAGCAGTCAAAGACAGAACAATCAGGGCCAGCATTTT.

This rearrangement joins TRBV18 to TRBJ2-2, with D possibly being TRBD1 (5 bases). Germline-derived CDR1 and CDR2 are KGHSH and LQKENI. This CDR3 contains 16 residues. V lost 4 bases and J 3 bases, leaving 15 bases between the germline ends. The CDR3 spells CASSLAIGADTGELFF. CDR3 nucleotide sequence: TGTGCCAGCTCACTGGCAATAGGGGCGGACACCGGGGAGCTGTTTTTT.

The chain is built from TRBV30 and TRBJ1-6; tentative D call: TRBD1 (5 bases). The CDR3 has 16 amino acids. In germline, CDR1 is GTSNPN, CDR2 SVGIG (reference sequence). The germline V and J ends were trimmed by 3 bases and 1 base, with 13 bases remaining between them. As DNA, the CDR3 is TGTGCCTGGAGGGTCGGCGGGGCATCCTATAATTCACCCCTCCACTTT. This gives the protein CAWRVGGASYNSPLHF.

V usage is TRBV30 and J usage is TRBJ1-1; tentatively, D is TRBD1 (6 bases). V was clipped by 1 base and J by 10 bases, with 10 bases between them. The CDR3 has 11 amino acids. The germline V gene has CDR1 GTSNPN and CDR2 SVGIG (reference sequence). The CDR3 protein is CAWSGKGGAFF. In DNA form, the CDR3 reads TGTGCCTGGAGTGGGAAAGGGGGAGCTTTCTTT.

The CDR3 protein is CASSVAASGRKYNEQFF. The CDR3 DNA is TGTGCCAGCAGCGTAGCGGCTAGCGGGAGGAAATACAATGAGCAGTTCTTC. The gene calls are TRBV9 and TRBJ2-1; TRBD2 matches at 11 bases. Germline-derived CDR1 and CDR2 are SGDLS and YYNGEE. CDR3 size: 17 residues. Losses at the gene ends were 0 bases for V and 4 bases for J; bases not matched to a gene: 6.

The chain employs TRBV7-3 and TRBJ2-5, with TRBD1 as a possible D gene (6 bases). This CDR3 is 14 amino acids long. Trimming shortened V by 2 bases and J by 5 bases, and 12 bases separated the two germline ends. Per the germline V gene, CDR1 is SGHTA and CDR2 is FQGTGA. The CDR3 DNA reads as TGTGCCAGCAGCTTAGGTTGGCAGGGGGAGACCCAGTACTTC. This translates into CASSLGWQGETQYF.

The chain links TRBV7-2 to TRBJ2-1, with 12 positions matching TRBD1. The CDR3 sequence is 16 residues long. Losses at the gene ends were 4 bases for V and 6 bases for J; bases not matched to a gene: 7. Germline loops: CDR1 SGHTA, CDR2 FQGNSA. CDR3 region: CASSSPGQGARNEQFF. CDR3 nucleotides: TGTGCCAGCAGCTCCCCGGGACAGGGGGCCCGCAATGAGCAGTTCTTC.

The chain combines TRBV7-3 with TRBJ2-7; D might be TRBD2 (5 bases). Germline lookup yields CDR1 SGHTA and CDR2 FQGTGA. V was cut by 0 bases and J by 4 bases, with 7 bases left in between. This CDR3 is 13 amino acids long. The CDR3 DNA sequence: TGTGCCAGCAGCTTAACGAGGGAATACGAGCAGTACTTC. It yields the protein CASSLTREYEQYF.

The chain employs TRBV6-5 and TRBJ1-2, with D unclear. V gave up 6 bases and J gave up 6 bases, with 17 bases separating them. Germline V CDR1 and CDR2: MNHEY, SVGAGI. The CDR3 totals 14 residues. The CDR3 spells CASRMAGGFDGYTF. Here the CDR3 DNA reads TGTGCCAGCAGGATGGCAGGAGGATTTGATGGCTACACCTTC.

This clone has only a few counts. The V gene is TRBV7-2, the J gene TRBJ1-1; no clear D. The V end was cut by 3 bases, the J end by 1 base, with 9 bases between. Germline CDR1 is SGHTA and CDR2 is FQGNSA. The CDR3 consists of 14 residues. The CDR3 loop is CASSFGQANTEAFF. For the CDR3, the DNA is TGTGCCAGCAGCTTTGGGCAGGCGAACACTGAAGCTTTCTTT.

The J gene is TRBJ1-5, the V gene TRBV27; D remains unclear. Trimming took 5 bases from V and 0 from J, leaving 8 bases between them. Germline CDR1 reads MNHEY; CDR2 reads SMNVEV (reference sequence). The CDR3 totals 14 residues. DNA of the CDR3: TGTGCCAGCAGTATGGGAGATAGCAATCAGCCCCAGCATTTT. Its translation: CASSMGDSNQPQHF.

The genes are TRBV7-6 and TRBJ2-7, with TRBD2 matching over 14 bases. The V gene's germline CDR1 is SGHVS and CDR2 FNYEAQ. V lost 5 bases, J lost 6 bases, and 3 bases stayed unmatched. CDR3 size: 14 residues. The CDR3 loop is CASSPGLAGAEQYF. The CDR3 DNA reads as TGTGCCAGCAGCCCGGGACTAGCGGGAGCCGAGCAGTACTTC.

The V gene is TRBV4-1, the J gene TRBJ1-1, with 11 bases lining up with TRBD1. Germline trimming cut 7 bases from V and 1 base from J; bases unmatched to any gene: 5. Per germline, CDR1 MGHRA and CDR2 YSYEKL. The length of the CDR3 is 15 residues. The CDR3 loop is CASNAGTGGNTEAFF. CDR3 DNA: TGCGCCAGCAACGCTGGGACAGGGGGGAACACTGAAGCTTTCTTT.

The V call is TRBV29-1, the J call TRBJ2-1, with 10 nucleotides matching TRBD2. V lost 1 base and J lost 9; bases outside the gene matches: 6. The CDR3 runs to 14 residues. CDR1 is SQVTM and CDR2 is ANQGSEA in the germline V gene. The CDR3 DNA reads TGCAGCGTTGAAGGGTTAGCGGGAGGTATTGAGCAGTTCTTC. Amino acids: CSVEGLAGGIEQFF.